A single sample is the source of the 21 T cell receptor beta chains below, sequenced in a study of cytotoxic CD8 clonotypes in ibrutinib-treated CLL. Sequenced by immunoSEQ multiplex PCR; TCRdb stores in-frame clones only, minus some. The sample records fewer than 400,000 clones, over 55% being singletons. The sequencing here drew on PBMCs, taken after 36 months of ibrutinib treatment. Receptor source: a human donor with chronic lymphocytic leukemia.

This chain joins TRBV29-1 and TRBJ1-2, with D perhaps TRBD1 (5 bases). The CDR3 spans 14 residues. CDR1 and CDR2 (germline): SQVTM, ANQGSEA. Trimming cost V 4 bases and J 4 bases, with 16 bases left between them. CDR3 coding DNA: TGCAGCGTTGGTACCGAAGACAGAATCTATGGCTACACCTTC. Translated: CSVGTEDRIYGYTF.

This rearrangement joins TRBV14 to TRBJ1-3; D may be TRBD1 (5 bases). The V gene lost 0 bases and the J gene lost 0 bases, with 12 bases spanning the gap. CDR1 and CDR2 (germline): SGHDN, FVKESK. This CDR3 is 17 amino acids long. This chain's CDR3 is CASSQDRKGNSGNTIYF. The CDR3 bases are TGTGCCAGCAGCCAAGATCGCAAGGGGAACTCTGGAAACACCATATATTTT.

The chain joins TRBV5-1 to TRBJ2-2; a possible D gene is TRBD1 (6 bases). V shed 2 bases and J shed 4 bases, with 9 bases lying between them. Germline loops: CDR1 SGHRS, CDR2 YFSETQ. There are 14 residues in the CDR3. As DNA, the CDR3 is TGCGCCAGCAGCTTACTACAGGGCACCGGGGAGCTGTTTTTT. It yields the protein CASSLLQGTGELFF.

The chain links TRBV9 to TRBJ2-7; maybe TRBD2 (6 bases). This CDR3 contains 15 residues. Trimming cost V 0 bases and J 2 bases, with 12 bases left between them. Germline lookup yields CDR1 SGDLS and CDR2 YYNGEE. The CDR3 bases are TGTGCCAGCAGCGTAGGGAGCGGGCTGACCTACGAGCAGTACTTC. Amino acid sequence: CASSVGSGLTYEQYF.

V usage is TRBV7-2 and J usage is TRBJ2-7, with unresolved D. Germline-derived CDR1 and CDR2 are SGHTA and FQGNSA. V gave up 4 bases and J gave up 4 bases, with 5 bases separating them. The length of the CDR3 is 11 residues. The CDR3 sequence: CASSSQYEQYF. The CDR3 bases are TGTGCCAGCAGCTCACAGTACGAGCAGTACTTC. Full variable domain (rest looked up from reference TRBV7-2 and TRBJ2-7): GAGVSQSPSNKVTEKGKDVELRCDPISGHTALYWYRQSLGQGLEFLIYFQGNSAPDKSGLPSDRFSAERTGGSVSTLTIQRTQQEDSAVYLCASSSQYEQYFGPGTRLTVT.

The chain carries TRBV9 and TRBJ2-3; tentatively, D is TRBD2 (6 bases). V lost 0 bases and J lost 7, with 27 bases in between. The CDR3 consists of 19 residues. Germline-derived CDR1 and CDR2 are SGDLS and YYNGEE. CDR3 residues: CASSVGGGSGGAGRNTQYF. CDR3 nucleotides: TGTGCCAGCAGCGTAGGCGGTGGTAGTGGCGGGGCGGGGAGAAATACGCAGTATTTT.

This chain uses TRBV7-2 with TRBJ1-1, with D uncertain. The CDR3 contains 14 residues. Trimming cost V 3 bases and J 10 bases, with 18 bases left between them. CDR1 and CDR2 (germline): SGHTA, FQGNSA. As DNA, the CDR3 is TGTGCCAGCAGCTTTGCTCAGGTGCCCCTGGGAGCTTTCTTT. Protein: CASSFAQVPLGAFF.

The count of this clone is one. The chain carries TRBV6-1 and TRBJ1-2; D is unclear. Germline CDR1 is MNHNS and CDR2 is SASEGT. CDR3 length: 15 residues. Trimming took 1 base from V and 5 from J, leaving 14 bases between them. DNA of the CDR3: TGTGCCAGCAGTGAAGAGGGAGGCCGACTATATGGCTACACCTTC. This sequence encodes CASSEEGGRLYGYTF.

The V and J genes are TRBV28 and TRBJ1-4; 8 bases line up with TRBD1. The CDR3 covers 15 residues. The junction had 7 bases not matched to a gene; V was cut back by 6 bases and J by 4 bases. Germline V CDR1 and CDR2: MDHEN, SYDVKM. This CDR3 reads CASRLQGAGNEKLFF. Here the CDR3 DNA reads TGTGCCAGCAGGCTTCAGGGGGCCGGTAATGAAAAACTGTTTTTT.

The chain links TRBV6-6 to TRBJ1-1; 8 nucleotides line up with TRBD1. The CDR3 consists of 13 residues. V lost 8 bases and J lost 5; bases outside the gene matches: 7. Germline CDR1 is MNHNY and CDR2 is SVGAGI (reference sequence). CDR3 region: CASVYRGGTEAFF. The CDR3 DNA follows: TGTGCCAGCGTTTACAGGGGGGGTACTGAAGCTTTCTTT.

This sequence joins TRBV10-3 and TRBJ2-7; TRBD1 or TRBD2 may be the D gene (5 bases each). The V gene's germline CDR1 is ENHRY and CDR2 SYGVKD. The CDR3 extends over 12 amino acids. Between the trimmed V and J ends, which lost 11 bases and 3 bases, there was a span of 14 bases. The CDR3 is CAGRDAGYEQYF. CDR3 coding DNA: TGTGCCGGCCGGGACGCAGGCTACGAGCAGTACTTC.

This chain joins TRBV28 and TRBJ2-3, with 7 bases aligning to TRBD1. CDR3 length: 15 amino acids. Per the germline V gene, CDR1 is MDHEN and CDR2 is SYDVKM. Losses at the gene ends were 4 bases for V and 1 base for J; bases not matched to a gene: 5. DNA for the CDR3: TGTGCCAGCAGTTCAGGGGGTGAGGGCACAGATACGCAGTATTTT. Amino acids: CASSSGGEGTDTQYF.

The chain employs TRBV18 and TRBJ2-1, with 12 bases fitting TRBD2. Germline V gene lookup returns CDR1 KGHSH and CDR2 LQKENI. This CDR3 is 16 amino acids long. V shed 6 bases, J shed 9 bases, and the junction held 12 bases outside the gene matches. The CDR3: CASSLSSGGASAEQFF. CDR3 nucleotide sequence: TGTGCCAGCTCGCTCTCTAGCGGGGGGGCCTCGGCTGAGCAGTTCTTC.

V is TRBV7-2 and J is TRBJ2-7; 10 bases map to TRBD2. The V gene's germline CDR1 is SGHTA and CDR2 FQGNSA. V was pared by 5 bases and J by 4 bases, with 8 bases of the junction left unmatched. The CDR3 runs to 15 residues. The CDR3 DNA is TGTGCCAGCAGCCCGGGGGCTAGCGGGGGATACGAGCAGTACTTC. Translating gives CASSPGASGGYEQYF.

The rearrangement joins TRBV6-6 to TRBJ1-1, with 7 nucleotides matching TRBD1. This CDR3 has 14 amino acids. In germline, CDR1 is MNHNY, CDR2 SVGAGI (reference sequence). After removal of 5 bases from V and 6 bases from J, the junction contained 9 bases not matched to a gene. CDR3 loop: CASSHRQGGAEAFF. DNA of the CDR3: TGTGCCAGCAGTCATCGACAGGGAGGGGCTGAAGCTTTCTTT.

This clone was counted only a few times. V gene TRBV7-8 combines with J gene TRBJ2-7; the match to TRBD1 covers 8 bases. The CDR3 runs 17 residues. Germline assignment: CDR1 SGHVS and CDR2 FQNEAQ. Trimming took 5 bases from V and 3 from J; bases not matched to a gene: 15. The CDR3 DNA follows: TGTGCCAGCAGCCTAACCAACCGGGACAGGAGCGACTACGAGCAGTACTTC. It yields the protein CASSLTNRDRSDYEQYF.

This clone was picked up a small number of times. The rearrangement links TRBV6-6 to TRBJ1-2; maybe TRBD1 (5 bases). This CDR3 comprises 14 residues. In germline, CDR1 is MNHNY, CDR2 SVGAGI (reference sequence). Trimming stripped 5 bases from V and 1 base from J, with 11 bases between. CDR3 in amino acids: CASSQGAGNYGYTF. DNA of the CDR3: TGTGCCAGCAGTCAGGGCGCGGGTAACTATGGCTACACCTTC.

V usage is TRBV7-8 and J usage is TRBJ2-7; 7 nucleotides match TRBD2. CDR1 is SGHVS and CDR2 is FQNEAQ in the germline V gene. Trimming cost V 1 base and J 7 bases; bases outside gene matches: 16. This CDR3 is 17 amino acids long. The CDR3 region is CASSLEGRAPSLWEQYF. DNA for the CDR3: TGTGCCAGCAGCTTAGAAGGGAGGGCACCAAGTTTGTGGGAGCAGTACTTC.

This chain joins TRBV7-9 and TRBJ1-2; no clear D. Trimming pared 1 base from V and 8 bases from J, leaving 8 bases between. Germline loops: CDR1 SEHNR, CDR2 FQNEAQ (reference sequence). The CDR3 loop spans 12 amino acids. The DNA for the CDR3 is TGTGCCAGCAGCTTAGGGACCTTCGGCTACACCTTC. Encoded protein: CASSLGTFGYTF.

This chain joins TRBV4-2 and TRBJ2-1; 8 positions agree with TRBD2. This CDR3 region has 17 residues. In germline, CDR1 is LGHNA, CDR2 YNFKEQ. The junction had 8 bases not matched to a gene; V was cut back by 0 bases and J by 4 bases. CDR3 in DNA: TGTGCCAGCAGCCAAGACCCCTTAGCGGGGAGATACAATGAGCAGTTCTTC. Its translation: CASSQDPLAGRYNEQFF.

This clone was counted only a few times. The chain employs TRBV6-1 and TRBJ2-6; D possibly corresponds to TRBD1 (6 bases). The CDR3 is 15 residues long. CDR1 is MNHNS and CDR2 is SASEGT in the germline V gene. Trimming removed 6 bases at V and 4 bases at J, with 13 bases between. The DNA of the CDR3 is TGTGCCAGCAGAACCACAGGGTACGGGGCCAACGTCCTGACTTTC. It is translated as CASRTTGYGANVLTF.